This T cell receptor beta chain was retrieved from a study of untreated major depressive disorder. Findings and limits, study-wide: Sequencing comparisons covered only three preselected Vbeta families. TRBV25-01 and TRBV02-01 usage differences were not statistically significant.

The CDR3 has 14 residues. The germline V and J ends were trimmed by 0 bases and 6 bases, with 12 bases remaining between them. Germline CDR1 SGHRS, CDR2 YFSETQ. From thawed PBMCs, CD4+ T cells were purified by negative selection. Comments on this clone: Its target is unknown.

Measured with immunoSEQ multiplex PCR; TCRdb has only the in-frame clones, and not every one. This sample has about 21,000 clones, with about 90% found just once. The clonotype was recovered from a middle-aged woman in good health. This chain connects TRBV5-1 to TRBJ1-1; D is possibly TRBD1 (6 bases). Sequenced material: CD4+ T cells from PBMCs. The CDR3 DNA sequence: TGCGCCAGCAGCTTGGACAGGGTGGAATCTGAAGCTTTCTTT. The encoded protein is CASSLDRVESEAFF.